Shown below are 29 T cell receptor beta chains from a single sample sequenced in a study of blood T cells in healthy people across ages. Together with a sample-barcoded 5' primer, a J-beta primer mix was included in a second PCR lasting about 7 to 11 cycles. MiXCR, run by TCRdb on the 5' RACE reads, gives a single entry per CDR3 protein. The sample includes roughly 680,000 distinct CDR3 sequences, roughly 49% of them seen just once. The sequenced material came from blood. The receptor source for this set is a woman aged 55-75 years in good health.

The chain's CDR3 is CASSVRQHYEQYF. In DNA form, the CDR3 reads TGTGCCAGCAGTGTAAGACAGCACTACGAGCAGTACTTC. This chain links TRBV12-3 or TRBV12-4 with TRBJ2-7; TRBD1 is a possible D gene (5 bases). The ends were cut back, 5 bases at V and 3 bases at J, with 11 bases in the middle. The CDR3 runs to 13 residues.

The chain recombines TRBV7-2 with TRBJ2-7, with 13 bases fitting TRBD2. Germline CDR1 and CDR2: SGHTA and FQGNSA. Trimming at V came to 6 bases and at J to 6 bases, leaving 5 bases not matched to a gene. This CDR3 comprises 14 residues. The CDR3: CASRRLAGGGEQYF. In DNA form, the CDR3 reads TGTGCCAGCAGGCGACTAGCGGGAGGAGGCGAGCAGTACTTC.

The chain has TRBV10-3 and TRBJ1-6, with D perhaps matching TRBD1 (5 bases). CDR1 and CDR2 (germline): ENHRY, SYGVKD. Trimming stripped 4 bases from V and 5 bases from J, with 9 bases between. The CDR3 consists of 14 residues. The CDR3 sequence: CAISATVDNSPLHF. CDR3 DNA: TGTGCCATCAGTGCGACAGTCGATAATTCACCCCTCCACTTT.

This clonotype was counted between two and nine times. The gene calls are TRBV7-9 and TRBJ2-1, with D tentatively TRBD1 (5 bases). V dropped 0 bases and J dropped 7 bases, with 13 bases sitting between them. The germline gives CDR1 SEHNR, CDR2 FQNEAQ (reference sequence). This CDR3 is 15 amino acids long. The CDR3 DNA sequence: TGTGCCAGCAGCTTAGCTCAGGGTGTCCGAAATGAGCAGTTCTTC. Translated, it gives CASSLAQGVRNEQFF.

The J gene is TRBJ1-2, the V gene TRBV12-3 or TRBV12-4, with no clear D. V gave up 6 bases and J gave up 0 bases, with 8 bases separating them. The CDR3 totals 13 residues. CDR3 region: CASSRNANYGYTF. The CDR3 DNA sequence: TGTGCCAGCAGCCGTAACGCTAACTATGGCTACACCTTC.

The chain employs TRBV7-2 and TRBJ2-5; 10 nucleotides line up with TRBD2. V dropped 3 bases and J dropped 2; count of bases not matched to a gene: 18. From germline, CDR1 is SGHTA and CDR2 FQGNSA. CDR3 length equals 20 residues. As DNA, the CDR3 is TGTGCCAGCAGCTTGAGGGGGAGTAGCGGGGGGAGGACGCGACAAGAGACCCAGTACTTC. Protein: CASSLRGSSGGRTRQETQYF. Filled out from reference TRBV7-2 and TRBJ2-5, the complete variable domain reads GAGVSQSPSNKVTEKGKDVELRCDPISGHTALYWYRQSLGQGLEFLIYFQGNSAPDKSGLPSDRFSAERTGGSVSTLTIQRTQQEDSAVYLCASSLRGSSGGRTRQETQYFGPGTRLLVL.

The J gene is TRBJ2-7, the V gene TRBV29-1, with D possibly TRBD2 on 6 matching bases. Trimming pared 3 bases from V and 0 bases from J, leaving 12 bases between. The germline gives CDR1 SQVTM, CDR2 ANQGSEA. CDR3 length: 14 residues. CDR3 region: CSVDTGASSYEQYF. CDR3 DNA: TGCAGCGTTGATACGGGAGCTAGCTCCTACGAGCAGTACTTC.

CDR3 nucleotide sequence: TGCAGTGCTAGGGGTCGGAGTAGCGAGACCCAGTACTTC. Protein sequence: CSARGRSSETQYF. V and J are TRBV20-1 and TRBJ2-5; D gene uncertain. Germline loops: CDR1 DFQATT, CDR2 SNEGSKA (reference sequence). V was trimmed by 3 bases and J by 5 bases, leaving 13 bases between them. The CDR3 consists of 13 residues.

This clonotype was counted a few times. The J gene is TRBJ2-7, the V gene TRBV15; possible D gene TRBD1, 6 bases. This CDR3 comprises 15 residues. Germline V lookup: CDR1 LNHNV, CDR2 YYDKDF (reference sequence). Trimming shortened V by 1 base and J by 5 bases, and 15 bases separated the two germline ends. This chain's CDR3 is CATSRGGTSSNEQYF. The CDR3 DNA reads as TGTGCCACCAGCAGAGGGGGGACATCCTCGAACGAGCAGTACTTC.

The chain is built from TRBV2 and TRBJ2-3, with TRBD2 identical over 13 bases. Germline CDR1 and CDR2: SNHLY and FYNNEI. The junction had 3 bases not matched to a gene; V was cut back by 8 bases and J by 4 bases. This CDR3 spans 14 amino acids. The CDR3, as DNA: TGTGCCAGCCGGACTAGCGGGAGTGCAGATACGCAGTATTTT. Protein product: CASRTSGSADTQYF.

In this sample, this clonotype turned up many times. This sequence joins TRBV7-9 and TRBJ2-6; 8 bases are shared with TRBD1. The CDR3 is 17 residues long. CDR1 is SEHNR, CDR2 FQNEAQ, per germline (reference sequence). The trim removed 4 bases at V and 0 bases at J, leaving 5 bases unmatched. The CDR3 region has the DNA TGTGCCAGCAGCTCCGGGACAGGCTTCTCTGGGGCCAACGTCCTGACTTTC. This encodes CASSSGTGFSGANVLTF.

The table lists this clonotype with a count of one. The V and J genes are TRBV5-5 and TRBJ1-5; D is unresolved. Germline V lookup: CDR1 SGHKS, CDR2 YYEKEE (reference sequence). With 4 bases removed from V and 5 bases from J, the gap between germline ends came to 19 bases. This CDR3 spans 16 amino acids. CDR3 in DNA: TGTGCCAGCAGCCCGGTAGTGGGGAGTATTTATCAGCCCCAGCATTTT. It specifies CASSPVVGSIYQPQHF.

Written as DNA, the CDR3 is TGCAGTGCCCCCAGCATCGGCGGGAGTTACGAGCAGTACTTC. Translated, it gives CSAPSIGGSYEQYF. V gene TRBV20-1 combines with J gene TRBJ2-7, with TRBD2 identical over 7 bases. The length of the CDR3 is 14 residues. The germline V gene has CDR1 DFQATT and CDR2 SNEGSKA (reference sequence). The ends lost 6 bases at V and 4 bases at J; junction bases unmatched: 12.

The chain couples TRBV7-2 to TRBJ2-7; D is tentatively TRBD1 or TRBD2 (7 bases each). The germline V gene encodes CDR1 SGHTA and CDR2 FQGNSA. With 3 bases removed from V and 2 bases from J, the gap between germline ends came to 14 bases. The CDR3 is made up of 15 amino acids. CDR3 amino acids: CASSFQGGDTYEQYF. CDR3 DNA sequence: TGTGCCAGCAGCTTCCAGGGGGGGGATACCTACGAGCAGTACTTC. Filled out from reference TRBV7-2 and TRBJ2-7, the complete variable domain reads GAGVSQSPSNKVTEKGKDVELRCDPISGHTALYWYRQSLGQGLEFLIYFQGNSAPDKSGLPSDRFSAERTGGSVSTLTIQRTQQEDSAVYLCASSFQGGDTYEQYFGPGTRLTVT.

The CDR3: CASRISGSASYEQYF. The CDR3, as DNA: TGTGCCAGCAGAATTAGCGGGAGCGCATCCTACGAGCAGTACTTC. This sequence joins TRBV14 and TRBJ2-7, with TRBD2 matching over 9 bases. V was pared by 6 bases and J by 1 base, with 7 bases of the junction left unmatched. This CDR3 comprises 15 residues. Germline V gives CDR1 SGHDN, CDR2 FVKESK.

This clonotype occurred a few times. The chain employs TRBV20-1 and TRBJ2-5; unclear D gene. Germline loops: CDR1 DFQATT, CDR2 SNEGSKA (reference sequence). This CDR3 comprises 15 residues. V lost 3 bases and J 2 bases, leaving 16 bases between the germline ends. As DNA, the CDR3 is TGCAGTGCTAGGACTCGACGGGCTTTACAAGAGACCCAGTACTTC. This codes for CSARTRRALQETQYF.

The chain combines TRBV30 with TRBJ1-2, with TRBD1 as a possible D gene (6 bases). The CDR3 consists of 13 residues. The germline V gene encodes CDR1 GTSNPN and CDR2 SVGIG (reference sequence). Trimming stripped 4 bases from V and 8 bases from J, with 17 bases between. The CDR3 loop is CAWTGGQTLGYTF. CDR3 bases: TGTGCCTGGACGGGGGGCCAGACGCTGGGCTACACCTTC.

This clonotype appeared a few times. The chain is built from TRBV28 and TRBJ2-5; TRBD1 might be the D (6 bases). The germline gives CDR1 MDHEN, CDR2 SYDVKM. V dropped 4 bases and J dropped 0 bases, with 9 bases sitting between them. CDR3 length: 14 amino acids. CDR3 DNA: TGTGCCAGCAGTTCTGGGACACACCAAGAGACCCAGTACTTC. Protein sequence: CASSSGTHQETQYF.

This chain uses TRBV20-1 with TRBJ1-4; D gene ambiguous. The germline V gene has CDR1 DFQATT and CDR2 SNEGSKA (reference sequence). Trimming pared 3 bases from V and 5 bases from J, leaving 10 bases between. The length of the CDR3 is 13 residues. The chain's CDR3 is CSARRAPNEKLFF. CDR3 nucleotide sequence: TGCAGTGCTAGGAGGGCCCCCAATGAAAAACTGTTTTTT.

This chain uses TRBV7-2 with TRBJ2-1, with 7 positions matching TRBD2. V dropped 7 bases and J dropped 5; count of bases not matched to a gene: 8. Germline V gives CDR1 SGHTA, CDR2 FQGNSA. The CDR3 length is 14 residues. The CDR3 sequence is CASKRTGGNNEQFF. The CDR3 coding sequence is TGTGCCAGCAAGCGAACGGGGGGAAACAATGAGCAGTTCTTC.

The J gene is TRBJ1-1, the V gene TRBV29-1, with D hard to call. Trimming stripped 6 bases from V and 10 bases from J, with 21 bases between. The germline V gene encodes CDR1 SQVTM and CDR2 ANQGSEA. The CDR3 consists of 13 residues. For the CDR3, the DNA is TGCAGCGTAGTCTTACGGTTTACCCGCGGAGCTTTCTTT. Amino acids: CSVVLRFTRGAFF.

V and J are TRBV20-1 and TRBJ2-7, with 8 bases matching TRBD2. The V segment lost 2 bases and the J segment 3 bases; nucleotides outside the gene matches: 6. The CDR3 totals 14 residues. Germline V CDR1 and CDR2: DFQATT, SNEGSKA (reference sequence). CDR3 nucleotides: TGCAGTGCTAGAATTTCGGGAGGGCTCTACGAGCAGTACTTC. Translation: CSARISGGLYEQYF.

This clonotype came up many times. The chain links TRBV20-1 to TRBJ2-5; tentatively, D is TRBD2 (5 bases). V lost 3 bases and J 7 bases, leaving 18 bases between the germline ends. CDR3 size: 14 residues. Germline values: CDR1 DFQATT, CDR2 SNEGSKA (reference sequence). CDR3 DNA sequence: TGCAGTGCTAGGGTTGGGCTAGCCTCGGGGACCCAGTACTTC. The encoded protein is CSARVGLASGTQYF.

This CDR3 is CASSYGPTSSYEQYF. In DNA form, the CDR3 reads TGTGCCAGCAGTTACGGGCCTACCAGCTCCTACGAGCAGTACTTC. The J gene is TRBJ2-7, the V gene TRBV6-2 or TRBV6-3, with D uncertain. Germline loops: CDR1 MNHEY, CDR2 SVGEGT. V lost 2 bases and J lost 0, with 11 bases in between. The CDR3 runs 15 residues.

The rearrangement links TRBV20-1 to TRBJ2-1; D remains unclear. The germline V gene has CDR1 DFQATT and CDR2 SNEGSKA (reference sequence). The CDR3 length is 14 residues. The V end was cut by 3 bases, the J end by 3 bases, with 12 bases between. The CDR3 region has the DNA TGCAGTGCTAGGGTTACAGAAAACTACAATGAGCAGTTCTTC. Its protein is CSARVTENYNEQFF.

This sequence joins TRBV29-1 and TRBJ2-3, with 7 nucleotides matching TRBD1. V shed 4 bases, J shed 4 bases, and the junction held 8 bases outside the gene matches. Germline assignment: CDR1 SQVTM and CDR2 ANQGSEA. This CDR3 has 14 amino acids. CDR3 sequence (DNA): TGCAGCGTTGCGGGACAGTGGAGTTCAGATACGCAGTATTTT. It specifies CSVAGQWSSDTQYF.

The J gene is TRBJ2-5, the V gene TRBV10-3; D unresolved. The J call is uncertain, as TRBJ2-7 better fits the DNA end. Germline loops: CDR1 ENHRY, CDR2 SYGVKD. The CDR3 is 15 residues long. CDR3 nucleotides: TGTGCCATCAGTGAGTCGATGGGCACGGCCTACGAGCAGTACTTC. Protein product: CAISESMGTAYEQYF.

The rearrangement links TRBV11-1 to TRBJ2-1; D may correspond to TRBD1 or TRBD2 (5 bases each). The CDR3 runs to 13 residues. V lost 5 bases and J 12 bases, leaving 17 bases between the germline ends. Germline values: CDR1 SGHAT, CDR2 FQDESV (reference sequence). CDR3 region: CASSPGTRESQFF. As DNA, the CDR3 is TGTGCCAGCAGCCCCGGGACGAGGGAGTCGCAGTTCTTC.

The V gene is TRBV29-1, the J gene TRBJ2-5; D could derive from TRBD1 or TRBD2 (5 bases each). Germline-derived CDR1 and CDR2 are SQVTM and ANQGSEA. The V and J ends lost 7 bases and 2 bases respectively, with 11 bases between them. The CDR3 consists of 12 residues. The CDR3: CSAGPLQETQYF. The CDR3 DNA is TGCAGCGCGGGACCGCTACAAGAGACCCAGTACTTC.